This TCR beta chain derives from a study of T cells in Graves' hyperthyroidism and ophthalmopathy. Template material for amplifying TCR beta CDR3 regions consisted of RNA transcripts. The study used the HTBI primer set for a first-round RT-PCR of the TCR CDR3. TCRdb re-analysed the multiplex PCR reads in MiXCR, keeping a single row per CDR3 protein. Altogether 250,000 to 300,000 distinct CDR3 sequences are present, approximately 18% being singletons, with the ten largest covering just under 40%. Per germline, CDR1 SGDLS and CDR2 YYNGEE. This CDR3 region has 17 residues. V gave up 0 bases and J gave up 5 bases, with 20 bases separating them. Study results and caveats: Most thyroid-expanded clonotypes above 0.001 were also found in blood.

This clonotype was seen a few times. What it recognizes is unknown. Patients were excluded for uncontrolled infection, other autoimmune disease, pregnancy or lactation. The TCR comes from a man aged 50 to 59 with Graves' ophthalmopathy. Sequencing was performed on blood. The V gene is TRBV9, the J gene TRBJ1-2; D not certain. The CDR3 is CASSVEISPSSGYGYTF. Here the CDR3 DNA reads TGTGCCAGCAGCGTAGAAATTTCCCCAAGTAGCGGATATGGCTACACCTTC.